This entry describes one T cell receptor beta chain. The CDR3 runs to 10 residues. V was trimmed by 8 bases and J by 12 bases, leaving 13 bases between them. Per germline, CDR1 SNHLY and CDR2 FYNNEI. This entry comes from a study of blood T cell repertoires in COVID-19. On the study more broadly: COVID-19 samples collected from the United States, Italy and Spain covered acute and convalescent phases. Sample material is recorded as cDNA or gDNA derived from T cells, B-cell-depleted T cells, or PBMCs.

Assignments of participants to cohorts depended upon their own reported clinical history. What the recovered Cohort 3 donors had was two negative PCRs, clearance, or symptom resolution. Sequenced by immunoSEQ multiplex PCR; TCRdb stores in-frame clones only, minus some. There are hundreds of thousands of clones in the sample; approximately 90% occur only once, and 10% lies in the top ten. The chain recombines TRBV2 with TRBJ2-5; the D gene is possibly TRBD1 (8 bases). This TCR was recovered from a woman between 50 and 59 years old who had recovered from COVID-19. Sequenced sample: PBMCs or T cells enriched from blood (not recorded which). CDR3 nucleotide sequence: TGTGCCAGCGGCGGGGGACAGGAGTACTTC. It translates to CASGGGQEYF.